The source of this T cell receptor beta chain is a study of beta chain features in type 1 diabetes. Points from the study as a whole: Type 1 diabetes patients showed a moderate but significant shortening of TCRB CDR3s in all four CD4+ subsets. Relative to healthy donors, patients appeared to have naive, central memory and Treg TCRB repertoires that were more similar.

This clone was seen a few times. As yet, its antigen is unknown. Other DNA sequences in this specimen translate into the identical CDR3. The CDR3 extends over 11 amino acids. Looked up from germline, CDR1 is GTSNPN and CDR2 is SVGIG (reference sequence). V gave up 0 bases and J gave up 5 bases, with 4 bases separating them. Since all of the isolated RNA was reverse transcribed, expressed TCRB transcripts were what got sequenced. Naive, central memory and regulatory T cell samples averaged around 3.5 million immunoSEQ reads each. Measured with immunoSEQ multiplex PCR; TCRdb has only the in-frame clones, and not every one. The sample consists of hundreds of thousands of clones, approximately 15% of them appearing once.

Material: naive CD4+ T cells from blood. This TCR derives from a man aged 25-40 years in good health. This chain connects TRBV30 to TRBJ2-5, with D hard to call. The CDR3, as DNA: TGTGCCTGGAGTGTACGCGAGACCCAGTACTTC. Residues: CAWSVRETQYF.